This entry describes one TCR beta chain. Trimming pared 4 bases from V and 4 bases from J, leaving 12 bases between. In germline, CDR1 is MGHRA, CDR2 YSYEKL. The CDR3 spans 14 residues. The sample belongs to a study of T cell clonotyping in hematopoietic cell transplantation. TCRdb keeps only in-frame clones here, not all; method: immunoSEQ multiplex PCR. The table records about 43,000 clones, 95% of them present only once. Sequencing was performed on peripheral blood mononuclear cells. The gene calls are TRBV4-1 and TRBJ2-3; no firm D call. This clonotype originated in a man aged 25 to 45 in good health. Some clones in this sample may be carry-over from other donors' samples. The CDR3 DNA reads TGCGCCAGCAGCCTAGAGTACACTGCAGATACGCAGTATTTT. It specifies CASSLEYTADTQYF.